The 26 T cell receptor beta chains listed next were all sequenced from one sample in a study of T cell changes during pregnancy in multiple sclerosis. The assay was immunoSEQ multiplex PCR, and TCRdb's table has in-frame clones only and misses some. Of over 25,000 clones listed, roughly nine tenths are singletons. Specimen: CD8+ T cells from peripheral blood mononuclear cells, collected in the second trimester of pregnancy. The receptor set was obtained from a female donor in good health, enrolled as a control in a pregnancy study.

The rearrangement links TRBV4-1 to TRBJ1-2; TRBD1 aligns across 8 bases. With V trimmed by 4 bases and J by 2 bases, 6 bases remained unmatched. Germline V gives CDR1 MGHRA, CDR2 YSYEKL. The CDR3 has 15 amino acids. The CDR3 nucleotides are TGCGCCAGCAGCCCCTTAGACAGGGGAAACTATGGCTACACCTTC. Residues: CASSPLDRGNYGYTF.

The chain has TRBV27 and TRBJ2-3; 7 bases agree with TRBD1. The germline V gene encodes CDR1 MNHEY and CDR2 SMNVEV (reference sequence). J lost 3 bases, V lost 6 bases, and 9 bases had no gene match. The CDR3 runs 15 residues. In DNA form, the CDR3 reads TGTGCCAGCAGCAACAGGGGTAAAATTACAGATACGCAGTATTTT. Protein sequence: CASSNRGKITDTQYF.

V and J are TRBV27 and TRBJ1-4; 9 positions agree with TRBD1. The CDR3 has 15 residues. The V segment lost 5 bases and the J segment 2 bases; nucleotides outside the gene matches: 3. CDR1 MNHEY and CDR2 SMNVEV come from the germline V gene (reference sequence). CDR3 protein: CASSLGTGTNEKLFF. In DNA, the CDR3 is TGTGCCAGCAGTCTCGGGACAGGGACTAATGAAAAACTGTTTTTT.

The rearrangement uses TRBV7-9 and TRBJ1-5; TRBD1 might be the D (5 bases). V was clipped by 1 base and J by 6 bases, with 10 bases between them. Germline values: CDR1 SEHNR, CDR2 FQNEAQ (reference sequence). The CDR3 sequence is 14 residues long. The CDR3, as DNA: TGTGCCAGCAGCTTAGTAGGGGTGGGTCAGCCCCAGCATTTT. It translates to CASSLVGVGQPQHF.

A single count supports this clone. V and J are TRBV5-1 and TRBJ2-5; D possibly corresponds to TRBD2 (6 bases). The germline gives CDR1 SGHRS, CDR2 YFSETQ. The V end lost 0 bases, the J end lost 3 bases, and 9 bases lay between the germline ends. This CDR3 is built from 14 residues. CDR3 coding DNA: TGCGCCAGCAGCTTGGAGCCGGGGGAAGAGACCCAGTACTTC. Protein product: CASSLEPGEETQYF.

The chain links TRBV4-1 to TRBJ1-6; D is unclear. CDR3 length equals 15 residues. V was shortened by 1 base and J by 9 bases, with 13 bases between the two germline ends. Per germline, CDR1 MGHRA and CDR2 YSYEKL. In DNA, the CDR3 is TGCGCCAGCAGCCAAGGACACCAGAGCCTTTCACCCCTCCACTTT. Protein: CASSQGHQSLSPLHF.

This chain connects TRBV5-6 to TRBJ2-1; the D gene is possibly TRBD1 (6 bases). This CDR3 is 12 amino acids long. The germline V gene has CDR1 SGHDT and CDR2 YYEEEE. Trimming removed 5 bases at V and 6 bases at J, with 9 bases between. The CDR3 loop is CASSEGVNEQFF. The CDR3 DNA is TGTGCCAGCAGTGAGGGGGTCAATGAGCAGTTCTTC.

This chain connects TRBV14 to TRBJ1-1, with 11 bases lining up with TRBD1. From germline, CDR1 is SGHDN and CDR2 FVKESK. The CDR3 totals 17 residues. V shed 4 bases and J 0 bases; nucleotides not matched to a gene: 7. CDR3 protein: CASSPRWTGGLNTEAFF. The CDR3 nucleotides are TGTGCCAGCAGCCCCCGTTGGACAGGGGGCTTGAACACTGAAGCTTTCTTT.

The gene calls are TRBV30 and TRBJ1-2; 10 bases are a match to TRBD1. Looked up from germline, CDR1 is GTSNPN and CDR2 is SVGIG (reference sequence). The CDR3 totals 15 residues. Trimming removed 0 bases from V and 2 bases from J; junction bases left unmatched: 3. CDR3: CAWSVLDRGNYGYTF. Written as DNA, the CDR3 is TGTGCCTGGAGTGTACTGGACAGGGGGAACTATGGCTACACCTTC.

The chain recombines TRBV5-6 with TRBJ1-2; D remains unclear. The V gene lost 0 bases and the J gene lost 3 bases, with 18 bases spanning the gap. Germline CDR1 SGHDT, CDR2 YYEEEE. The CDR3 is made up of 17 amino acids. CDR3 bases: TGTGCCAGCAGCTTGGCGGGTAACTTCTCCGGGGACTATGGCTACACCTTC. Encoded protein: CASSLAGNFSGDYGYTF.

The rearrangement links TRBV7-2 to TRBJ1-6; D gene unclear. V was cut by 1 base and J by 14 bases, with 12 bases left in between. Germline V gene lookup returns CDR1 SGHTA and CDR2 FQGNSA. The CDR3 runs 13 residues. This chain's CDR3 is CASSLVSPAALHF. The CDR3 region has the DNA TGTGCCAGCAGCTTAGTATCCCCGGCGGCCCTCCACTTT. Looking up the rest from reference TRBV7-2 and TRBJ1-6 gives the full variable domain: GAGVSQSPSNKVTEKGKDVELRCDPISGHTALYWYRQSLGQGLEFLIYFQGNSAPDKSGLPSDRFSAERTGGSVSTLTIQRTQQEDSAVYLCASSLVSPAALHFGNGTRLTVT.

This chain links TRBV2 with TRBJ2-7, with 10 positions matching TRBD1. The germline CDR1 and CDR2 sequences are SNHLY and FYNNEI. This CDR3 spans 16 amino acids. V gave up 8 bases and J gave up 1 base; unmatched junction bases: 11. CDR3 amino acids: CASGEPGTGESYEQYF. In DNA form, the CDR3 reads TGTGCCAGCGGAGAACCCGGGACAGGGGAGTCCTACGAGCAGTACTTC.

This clone was detected only once. J is TRBJ2-3 and V is TRBV29-1, with D perhaps matching TRBD2 (7 bases). Trimming stripped 7 bases from V and 3 bases from J, with 14 bases between. The CDR3 contains 13 residues. Per germline, CDR1 SQVTM and CDR2 ANQGSEA. DNA for the CDR3: TGCAGCGACCTAGGGGGGGGAACAGATACGCAGTATTTT. Its translation is CSDLGGGTDTQYF.

V gene TRBV18 combines with J gene TRBJ2-3; 15 nucleotides line up with TRBD2. CDR1 is KGHSH, CDR2 LQKENI, per germline. The J segment lost 0 bases and the V segment lost 3 bases, leaving 7 bases of the junction unmatched. The CDR3 extends over 19 amino acids. CDR3 DNA: TGTGCCAGCTCACCCTCCGGACTAGCGGGGGGGCTTAGCACAGATACGCAGTATTTT. It translates to CASSPSGLAGGLSTDTQYF.

The V and J genes are TRBV29-1 and TRBJ2-7; D is possibly TRBD2 (6 bases). V was cut by 3 bases and J by 2 bases, with 23 bases left in between. Germline-derived CDR1 and CDR2 are SQVTM and ANQGSEA. The CDR3 consists of 17 residues. The CDR3 region has the DNA TGCAGCGTTGAGCGGAGGAGCGGGCGGGGAGAAACCTACGAGCAGTACTTC. Encoded protein: CSVERRSGRGETYEQYF.

The CDR3 bases are TGTGCCTCCCTAACGGTGGCTAATCGGGACGAGCAGTACTTC. Amino acids: CASLTVANRDEQYF. This chain uses TRBV13 with TRBJ2-7, with no clear D. Germline-derived CDR1 and CDR2 are PRHDT and FYEKMQ (reference sequence). The V end lost 11 bases, the J end lost 5 bases, and 22 bases lay between the germline ends. CDR3 length: 14 amino acids.

V gene TRBV7-8 combines with J gene TRBJ2-7; possible D gene TRBD2, 5 bases. The CDR3 length is 13 residues. The V and J ends lost 6 bases and 5 bases respectively, with 14 bases between them. The germline CDR1 and CDR2 sequences are SGHVS and FQNEAQ. The CDR3: CASRSGSSNEQYF. Written as DNA, the CDR3 is TGTGCCAGCAGGAGTGGGAGCTCTAACGAGCAGTACTTC. Together with reference TRBV7-8 and TRBJ2-7, the CDR3 gives the full variable domain: GAGVSQSPRYKVAKRGQDVALRCDPISGHVSLFWYQQALGQGPEFLTYFQNEAQLDKSGLPSDRFFAERPEGSVSTLKIQRTQQEDSAVYLCASRSGSSNEQYFGPGTRLTVT.

CDR3 sequence: CASQTGGVYGYTF. The CDR3 DNA is TGTGCCAGTCAGACAGGGGGTGTCTATGGCTACACCTTC. J is TRBJ1-2 and V is TRBV25-1; 9 positions agree with TRBD1. With 9 bases clipped from V and 4 bases from J, the junction kept 6 bases outside the gene matches. Germline V lookup: CDR1 MGHDK, CDR2 SYGVNS. The CDR3 has 13 residues.

The rearrangement links TRBV4-1 to TRBJ2-1, with TRBD2 identical over 11 bases. V was clipped by 4 bases and J by 4 bases; unmatched bases: 3. Germline assignment: CDR1 MGHRA and CDR2 YSYEKL. The CDR3 loop spans 15 amino acids. The CDR3 spells CASSLTSGVYNEQFF. CDR3 nucleotides: TGCGCCAGCAGCCTGACTAGCGGGGTTTACAATGAGCAGTTCTTC.

This clone has a single count. The genes are TRBV9 and TRBJ1-4; D might be TRBD1 (5 bases). V lost 3 bases to trimming and J lost 0 bases, with 9 bases between them. The CDR3 sequence is 15 residues long. Germline CDR1 reads SGDLS; CDR2 reads YYNGEE. CDR3 nucleotides: TGTGCCAGCAGCGCTGGAGGGGCAACTAATGAAAAACTGTTTTTT. This gives the protein CASSAGGATNEKLFF.

J is TRBJ1-5 and V is TRBV2; D is possibly TRBD1 (5 bases). The germline V gene has CDR1 SNHLY and CDR2 FYNNEI. Trimming removed 6 bases at V and 0 bases at J, with 6 bases between. This CDR3 contains 13 residues. Written as DNA, the CDR3 is TGTGCCAGCAGGACAGTTAGCAATCAGCCCCAGCATTTT. It codes for CASRTVSNQPQHF.

The chain recombines TRBV6-5 with TRBJ1-1; perhaps TRBD1 as D (6 bases). From germline, CDR1 is MNHEY and CDR2 SVGAGI. With 10 bases removed from V and 6 bases from J, the gap between germline ends came to 21 bases. The CDR3 has 14 residues. The CDR3 DNA reads TGTGCCACCAGGTCGGACAGTAGCCTCGCTGAAGCTTTCTTT. It is translated as CATRSDSSLAEAFF.

V and J are TRBV27 and TRBJ1-5; possible D gene TRBD1, 5 bases. V was clipped by 8 bases and J by 4 bases, with 15 bases between them. CDR3 length equals 14 residues. CDR1 MNHEY and CDR2 SMNVEV come from the germline V gene (reference sequence). Here the CDR3 reads CASGPRGSNQPQHF. As DNA, the CDR3 is TGTGCCAGCGGACCTCGGGGGTCGAATCAGCCCCAGCATTTT.

This clone was seen just once. The rearrangement uses TRBV30 and TRBJ1-4, with TRBD1 matching 11 bases. Germline V gene sequence: CDR1 GTSNPN, CDR2 SVGIG (reference sequence). The junction had 12 bases not matched to a gene; V was cut back by 4 bases and J by 8 bases. The CDR3 has 16 amino acids. CDR3 in DNA: TGTGCCTGGACCCAATCCACCGGGACAGGGGGGGAAAAACTGTTTTTT. This sequence encodes CAWTQSTGTGGEKLFF.

The gene calls are TRBV7-3 and TRBJ1-2, with 8 bases identical to TRBD1. V gave up 3 bases and J gave up 4 bases; unmatched junction bases: 19. CDR3 size: 19 residues. Looked up from germline, CDR1 is SGHTA and CDR2 is FQGTGA. The CDR3 sequence: CASSFAGGRLGVPPYGYTF. The CDR3, as DNA: TGTGCCAGCAGCTTCGCAGGGGGCAGATTGGGGGTACCCCCCTATGGCTACACCTTC.

The rearrangement uses TRBV7-9 and TRBJ1-1; D remains unclear. The CDR3 totals 17 residues. Per germline, CDR1 SEHNR and CDR2 FQNEAQ (reference sequence). Trimming shortened V by 2 bases and J by 1 base, and 17 bases separated the two germline ends. The CDR3 DNA is TGTGCCAGCAGCTTAATATTTTTGGCAGACAAGAACACTGAAGCTTTCTTT. Its protein is CASSLIFLADKNTEAFF.